This TCR beta chain was sequenced during a study of T cell clonality in common variable immunodeficiency. This clone is labeled medium-sized (0.01 to 0.1%). Its antigen is currently unknown. The missing CDR3 end, 3 residues past where the read stops, is filled in from the germline J gene. Data came from immunoSEQ multiplex PCR; TCRdb stores just in-frame clones and leaves some out. Observed in the sample are roughly 14,000 clones, none of them singletons. Study results and caveats: Reportedly, TCR beta sequences from common variable immunodeficiency showed fewer deletions and N-nucleotide insertions. CVID patient heterogeneity limited repertoire-clinical complication correlations.

The CVID group had under 16 females and 30 or so males, mean age around 40. V trimming: 4 bases; J trimming: 0 bases; junction bases outside the gene matches: 4. From germline, CDR1 is KGHDR and CDR2 SFDVKD. This CDR3 contains 15 residues. Sequenced material: peripheral blood mononuclear cells. The chain has TRBV24-1 and TRBJ2-5; 7 bases align to TRBD2. This receptor was obtained from a human donor with common variable immunodeficiency. The CDR3 bases that were read are TGTGCCACCAGTGAGCGGGGGAGGTACCAAGAGACC. It encodes CATSERGRYQET. The whole CDR3 protein reads CATSERGRYQETQYF.